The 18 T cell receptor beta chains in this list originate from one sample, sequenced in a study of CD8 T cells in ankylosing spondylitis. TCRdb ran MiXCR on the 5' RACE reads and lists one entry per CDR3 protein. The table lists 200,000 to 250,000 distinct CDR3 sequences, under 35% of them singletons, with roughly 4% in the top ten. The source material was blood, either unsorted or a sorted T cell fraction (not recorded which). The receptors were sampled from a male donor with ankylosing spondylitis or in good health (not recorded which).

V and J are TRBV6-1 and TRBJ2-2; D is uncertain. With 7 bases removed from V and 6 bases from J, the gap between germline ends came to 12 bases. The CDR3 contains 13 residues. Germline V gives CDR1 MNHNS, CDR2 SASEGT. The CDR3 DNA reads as TGTGCCAGCACCCATTTCGTTGCCGGGGAGCTGTTTTTT. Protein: CASTHFVAGELFF.

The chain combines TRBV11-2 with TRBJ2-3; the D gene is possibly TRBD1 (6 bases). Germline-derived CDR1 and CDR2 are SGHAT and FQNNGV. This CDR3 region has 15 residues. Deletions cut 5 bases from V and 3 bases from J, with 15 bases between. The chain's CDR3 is CASSQEFQGTDTQYF. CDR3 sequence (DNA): TGTGCCAGCAGCCAAGAGTTCCAGGGGACAGATACGCAGTATTTT.

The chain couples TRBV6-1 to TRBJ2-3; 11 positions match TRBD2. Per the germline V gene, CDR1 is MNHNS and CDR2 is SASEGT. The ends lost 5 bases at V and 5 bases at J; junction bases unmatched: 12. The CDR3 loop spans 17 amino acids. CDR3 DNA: TGTGCCAGCAGTCAGGTAGCGGGGGGGCCTCCCTTAGATACGCAGTATTTT. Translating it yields CASSQVAGGPPLDTQYF.

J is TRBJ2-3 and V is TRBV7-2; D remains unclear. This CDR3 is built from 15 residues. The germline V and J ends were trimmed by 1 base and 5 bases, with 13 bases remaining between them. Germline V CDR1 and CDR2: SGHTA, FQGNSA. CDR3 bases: TGTGCCAGCAGCTTAGGAGGCCGCCCGCTAGATACGCAGTATTTT. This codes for CASSLGGRPLDTQYF.

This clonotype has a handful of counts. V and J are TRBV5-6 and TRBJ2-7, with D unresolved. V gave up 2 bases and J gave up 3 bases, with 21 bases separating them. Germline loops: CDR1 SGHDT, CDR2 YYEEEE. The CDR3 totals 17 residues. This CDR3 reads CASSLTPTETYYYEQYF. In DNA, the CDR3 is TGTGCCAGCAGCTTAACCCCAACGGAGACTTACTACTACGAGCAGTACTTC.

The CDR3 region is CASSLGGVGTEAFF. CDR3 nucleotide sequence: TGTGCCAGCAGCTTGGGCGGGGTTGGCACTGAAGCTTTCTTT. The chain links TRBV5-6 to TRBJ1-1; D ambiguous. The CDR3 runs 14 residues. Germline assignment: CDR1 SGHDT and CDR2 YYEEEE. The V end lost 0 bases, the J end lost 4 bases, and 10 bases lay between the germline ends.

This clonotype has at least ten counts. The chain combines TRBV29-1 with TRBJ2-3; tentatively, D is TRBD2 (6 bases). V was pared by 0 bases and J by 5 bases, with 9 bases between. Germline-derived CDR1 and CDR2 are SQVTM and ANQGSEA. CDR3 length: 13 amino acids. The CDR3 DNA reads TGCAGCGTTGAAGATAGCGGTGGAGATACGCAGTATTTT. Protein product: CSVEDSGGDTQYF.

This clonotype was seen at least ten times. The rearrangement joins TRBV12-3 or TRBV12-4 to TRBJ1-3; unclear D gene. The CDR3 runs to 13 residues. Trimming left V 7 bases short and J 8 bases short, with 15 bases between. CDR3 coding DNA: TGTGCCAGCACCTTGATGGGGTTCGACACCATATATTTT. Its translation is CASTLMGFDTIYF.

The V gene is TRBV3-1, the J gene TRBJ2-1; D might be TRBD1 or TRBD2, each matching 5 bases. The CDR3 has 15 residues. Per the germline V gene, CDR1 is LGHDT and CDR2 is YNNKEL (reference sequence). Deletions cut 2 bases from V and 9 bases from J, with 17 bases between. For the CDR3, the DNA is TGTGCCAGCAGCCAATCCCGGGGACGGGTGGGTGAGCAGTTCTTC. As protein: CASSQSRGRVGEQFF.

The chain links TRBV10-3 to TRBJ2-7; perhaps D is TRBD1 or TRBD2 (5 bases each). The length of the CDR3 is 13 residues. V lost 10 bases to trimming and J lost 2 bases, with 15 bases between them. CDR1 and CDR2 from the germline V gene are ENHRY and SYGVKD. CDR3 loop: CANGDGITYEQYF. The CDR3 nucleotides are TGTGCCAACGGGGACGGTATTACCTACGAGCAGTACTTC.

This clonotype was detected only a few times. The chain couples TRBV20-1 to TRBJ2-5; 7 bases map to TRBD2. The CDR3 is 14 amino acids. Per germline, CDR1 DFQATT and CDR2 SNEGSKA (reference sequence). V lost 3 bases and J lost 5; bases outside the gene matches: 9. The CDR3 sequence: CSARDGLGGETQYF. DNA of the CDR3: TGCAGTGCTAGGGACGGGTTGGGGGGGGAGACCCAGTACTTC.

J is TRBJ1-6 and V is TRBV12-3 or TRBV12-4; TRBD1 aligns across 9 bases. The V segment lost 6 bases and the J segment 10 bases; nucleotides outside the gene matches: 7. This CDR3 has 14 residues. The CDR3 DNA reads TGTGCCAGCAGACTGGGACAGGGATGGTCACCCCTCCACTTT. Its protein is CASRLGQGWSPLHF.

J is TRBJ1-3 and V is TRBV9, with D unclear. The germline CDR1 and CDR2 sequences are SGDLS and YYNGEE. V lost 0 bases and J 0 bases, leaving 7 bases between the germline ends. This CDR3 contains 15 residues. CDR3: CASSVETRSGNTIYF. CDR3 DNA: TGTGCCAGCAGCGTAGAAACCCGCTCTGGAAACACCATATATTTT.

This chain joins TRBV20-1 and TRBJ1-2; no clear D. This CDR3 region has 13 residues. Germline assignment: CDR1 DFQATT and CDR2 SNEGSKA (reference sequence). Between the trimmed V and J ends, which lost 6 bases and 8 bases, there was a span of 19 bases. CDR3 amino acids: CSARRWGSGGYTF. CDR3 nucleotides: TGCAGTGCCCGTAGGTGGGGTTCGGGAGGCTACACCTTC.

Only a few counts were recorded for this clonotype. The CDR3 is CASKGPPNTGELFF. DNA of the CDR3: TGTGCCAGCAAAGGCCCGCCGAACACCGGGGAGCTGTTTTTT. This sequence joins TRBV11-2 and TRBJ2-2; D uncertain. The V end was cut by 7 bases, the J end by 0 bases, with 9 bases between. The V gene's germline CDR1 is SGHAT and CDR2 FQNNGV. CDR3 length equals 14 residues.

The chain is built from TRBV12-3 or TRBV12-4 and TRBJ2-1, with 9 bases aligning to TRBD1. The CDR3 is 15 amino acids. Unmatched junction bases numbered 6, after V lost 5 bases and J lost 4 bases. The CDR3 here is CASSATGGTYNEQFF. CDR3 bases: TGTGCCAGCAGTGCGACAGGGGGGACGTACAATGAGCAGTTCTTC.

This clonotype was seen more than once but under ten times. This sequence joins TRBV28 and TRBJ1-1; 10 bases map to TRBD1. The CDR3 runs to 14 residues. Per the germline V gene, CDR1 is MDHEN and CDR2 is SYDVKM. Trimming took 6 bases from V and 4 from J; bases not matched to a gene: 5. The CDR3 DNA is TGTGCCAGCAGCTCCGGGACAGGGGCCACTGAAGCTTTCTTT. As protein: CASSSGTGATEAFF. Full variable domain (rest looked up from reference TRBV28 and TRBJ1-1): DVKVTQSSRYLVKRTGEKVFLECVQDMDHENMFWYRQDPGLGLRLIYFSYDVKMKEKGDIPEGYSVSREKKERFSLILESASTNQTSMYLCASSSGTGATEAFFGQGTRLTVV.

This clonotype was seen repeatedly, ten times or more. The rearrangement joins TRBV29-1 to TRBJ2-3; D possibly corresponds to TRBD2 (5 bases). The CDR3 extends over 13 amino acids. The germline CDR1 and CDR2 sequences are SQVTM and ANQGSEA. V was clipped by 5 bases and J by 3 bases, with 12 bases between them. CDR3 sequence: CSVSSGGTDTQYF. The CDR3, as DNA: TGCAGCGTTTCGTCCGGAGGTACAGATACGCAGTATTTT.